The TCR beta chain under discussion was sequenced for a study of T cells in Graves' hyperthyroidism and ophthalmopathy. Not enrolled were patients with uncontrolled infection, other autoimmune disease, pregnancy or lactation. The PBMCs were taken from approximately 9.7 ml of fresh peripheral blood. This clonotype was picked up many times. TCR beta CDR3 regions were amplified from RNA. First-round RT-PCR targeting the TCR CDR3 was performed with the HTBI primer set. TCRdb re-called the multiplex PCR reads with MiXCR, one entry per CDR3 protein. Here the sample spans a few hundred thousand distinct CDR3 sequences, approximately 16% being singletons. The receptor comes from a woman aged 45-65 years with Graves' hyperthyroidism that later progressed to Graves' ophthalmopathy. Sequences were obtained from blood.

The chain's CDR3 is CASSFRDGWANEQFF. CDR3 coding DNA: TGTGCCAGCAGCTTCCGGGACGGCTGGGCCAATGAGCAGTTCTTC. The gene calls are TRBV7-9 and TRBJ2-1; D is perhaps TRBD1 or TRBD2 (5 bases each). The CDR3 consists of 15 residues. Germline V gene sequence: CDR1 SEHNR, CDR2 FQNEAQ (reference sequence). V was trimmed by 3 bases and J by 6 bases, leaving 15 bases between them.